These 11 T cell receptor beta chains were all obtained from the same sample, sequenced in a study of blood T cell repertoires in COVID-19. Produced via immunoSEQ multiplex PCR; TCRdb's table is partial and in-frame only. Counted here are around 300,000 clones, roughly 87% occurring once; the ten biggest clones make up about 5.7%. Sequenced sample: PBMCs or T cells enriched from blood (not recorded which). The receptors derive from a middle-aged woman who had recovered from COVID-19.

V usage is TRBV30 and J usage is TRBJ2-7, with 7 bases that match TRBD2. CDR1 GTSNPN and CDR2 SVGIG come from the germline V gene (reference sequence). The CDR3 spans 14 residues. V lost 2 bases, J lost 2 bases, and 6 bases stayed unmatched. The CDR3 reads CAWSPQAGPYEQYF. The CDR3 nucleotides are TGTGCCTGGAGTCCTCAAGCGGGACCCTACGAGCAGTACTTC.

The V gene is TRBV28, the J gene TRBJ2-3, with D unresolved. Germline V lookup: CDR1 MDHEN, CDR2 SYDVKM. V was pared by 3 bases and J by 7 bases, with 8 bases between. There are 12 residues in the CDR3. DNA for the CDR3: TGTGCCAGCAGTTTGAGAAAAAATACGCAGTATTTT. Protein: CASSLRKNTQYF.

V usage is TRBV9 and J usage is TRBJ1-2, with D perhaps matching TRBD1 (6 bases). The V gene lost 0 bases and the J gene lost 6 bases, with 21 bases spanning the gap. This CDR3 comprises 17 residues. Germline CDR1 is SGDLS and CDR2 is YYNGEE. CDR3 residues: CASSVGGRGVTEDGYTF. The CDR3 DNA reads TGTGCCAGCAGCGTAGGAGGCAGGGGAGTTACCGAGGATGGCTACACCTTC.

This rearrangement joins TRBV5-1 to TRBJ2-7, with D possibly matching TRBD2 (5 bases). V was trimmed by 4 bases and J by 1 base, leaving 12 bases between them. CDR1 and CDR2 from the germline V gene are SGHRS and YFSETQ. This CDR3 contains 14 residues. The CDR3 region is CASSLTRASYEQYF. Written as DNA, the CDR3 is TGCGCCAGCAGCCTGACGAGGGCTTCCTACGAGCAGTACTTC.

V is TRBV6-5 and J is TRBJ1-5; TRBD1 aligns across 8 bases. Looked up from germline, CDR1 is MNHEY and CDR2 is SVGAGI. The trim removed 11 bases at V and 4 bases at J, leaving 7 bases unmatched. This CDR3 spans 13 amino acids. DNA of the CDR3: TGTGCCGGACGGACAGGGACTAATCAGCCCCAGCATTTT. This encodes CAGRTGTNQPQHF.

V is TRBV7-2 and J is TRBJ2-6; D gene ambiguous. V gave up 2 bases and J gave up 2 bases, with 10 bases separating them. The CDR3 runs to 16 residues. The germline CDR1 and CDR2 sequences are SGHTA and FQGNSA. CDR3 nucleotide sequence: TGTGCCAGCAGCTTATCAAACCGGGCTGGGGCCAACGTCCTGACTTTC. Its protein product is CASSLSNRAGANVLTF.

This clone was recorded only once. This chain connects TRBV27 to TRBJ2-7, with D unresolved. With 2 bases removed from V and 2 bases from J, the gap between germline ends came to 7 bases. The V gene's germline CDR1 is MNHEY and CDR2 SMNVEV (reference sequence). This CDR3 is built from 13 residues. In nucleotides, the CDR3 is TGTGCCAGCAGTTTAGGGCAGACCTACGAGCAGTACTTC. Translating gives CASSLGQTYEQYF.

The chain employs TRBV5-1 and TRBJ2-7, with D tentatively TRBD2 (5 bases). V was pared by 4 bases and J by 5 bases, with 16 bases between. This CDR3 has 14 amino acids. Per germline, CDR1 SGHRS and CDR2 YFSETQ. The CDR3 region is CASSPVPLRDEQYF. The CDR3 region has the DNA TGCGCCAGCAGCCCCGTCCCTTTGCGGGACGAGCAGTACTTC.

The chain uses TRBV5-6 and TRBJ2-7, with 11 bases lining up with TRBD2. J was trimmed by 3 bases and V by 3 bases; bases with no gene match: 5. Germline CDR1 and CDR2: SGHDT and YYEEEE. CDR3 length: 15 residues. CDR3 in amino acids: CASSSLAGGFYEQYF. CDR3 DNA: TGTGCCAGCAGCTCCTTAGCGGGAGGGTTCTACGAGCAGTACTTC.

The CDR3 sequence: CSVARGDNTEAFF. The CDR3 nucleotides are TGCAGCGTTGCCAGGGGCGATAACACTGAAGCTTTCTTT. The chain recombines TRBV29-1 with TRBJ1-1, with D possibly matching TRBD1 (6 bases). Trimming stripped 4 bases from V and 2 bases from J, with 11 bases between. The CDR3 is made up of 13 amino acids. Germline CDR1 is SQVTM and CDR2 is ANQGSEA.

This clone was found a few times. The CDR3 region has the DNA TGTGCCAGCAGCAATCCGGGACTAGCGGGAGGGCCGGACACCGGGGAGCTGTTTTTT. Encoded protein: CASSNPGLAGGPDTGELFF. The chain joins TRBV11-3 to TRBJ2-2; 16 bases fit TRBD2. The CDR3 sequence is 19 residues long. Germline CDR1 reads SGHNT; CDR2 reads YENEEA. Trimming at V came to 5 bases and at J to 3 bases, leaving 9 bases not matched to a gene.